These T cell receptor beta chains were read from a single sample in a study of PD-L1 blockade in urothelial cancer. Assay: immunoSEQ multiplex PCR; the TCRdb copy retains only in-frame clones and omits some. The sample has tens of thousands of clones; approximately 90% are singletons. The sample consisted of PBMCs, taken around atezolizumab (anti-PD-L1) treatment. The receptors shown here come from a donor at least 40 years old with urothelial cancer. The CDR3 runs from the conserved cysteine through the conserved F or W. Each record gives: CDR3 length, V gene, clone size, D gene, J gene, CDR3 DNA, CDR3 protein. A D gene is named only where the DNA matches it firmly. Size values are once, few and many counts, or a class for expanded clones, and some rows have none.

16	TRBV16	once	TRBD2	TRBJ2-1	TGTGCCAGCAGCCGCCCTCGCGGGAGAGTCTACAATGAGCAGTTCTTC	CASSRPRGRVYNEQFF
16	TRBV7-8	-	TRBD2	TRBJ2-4	TGTGCCAGCAGCCCCGGGGGAGTCGGGGGGGTTGGCATTCAGTACTTC	CASSPGGVGGVGIQYF
14	TRBV18	-	-	TRBJ1-5	TGTGCCAGCTCACCGACAGGTGGGGATCAGCCCCAGCATTTT	CASSPTGGDQPQHF
15	TRBV19	few	-	TRBJ1-2	TGTGCCAGTAATTCCGCAGGACAAACTATCTATGGCTACACCTTC	CASNSAGQTIYGYTF
15	TRBV11-2	-	-	TRBJ1-1	TGTGCCAGCAGCCAGGGTGGCGGCCTGAACACTGAAGCTTTCTTT	CASSQGGGLNTEAFF
15	TRBV7-9	-	TRBD1	TRBJ1-4	TGTGCCAGCAGCCCACAGGGGGCTTGGGATGAAAAACTGTTTTTT	CASSPQGAWDEKLFF
20	TRBV21-1	-	-	TRBJ2-5	TGTGCCAGCAGCAAAGTCCCACCCCGCACAGGGACAGGGGGACGGGAGACCCAGTACTTC	CASSKVPPRTGTGGRETQYF
17	TRBV7-9	-	TRBD1	TRBJ1-2	TGTGCCAGCAGCTCCCCGGCCGGGACAGCATCTAACTATGGCTACACCTTC	CASSSPAGTASNYGYTF
16	TRBV28	-	-	TRBJ2-7	TGTGCCAGCAGCCCCCCCCTGGGGAGCGGCTACTACGAGCAGTACTTC	CASSPPLGSGYYEQYF
14	TRBV29-1	-	-	TRBJ2-2	TGCAGCGCCCGGGGGGCGGGTCTCACCGGGGAGCTGTTTTTT	CSARGAGLTGELFF
15	TRBV4-1	-	-	TRBJ2-4	TGCGCCAGCAGCCCCCTCGGGGTAGCCAAAAACATTCAGTACTTC	CASSPLGVAKNIQYF
15	TRBV11-2	-	-	TRBJ2-7	TGTGCCAGCAGCTTAGCCGGAGGGCCAGGCTACGAGCAGTACTTC	CASSLAGGPGYEQYF
13	TRBV7-9	-	TRBD2	TRBJ2-5	TGTGCCAGCAGCGGGAGGGGTAGGGAGGCCCAGTACTTC	CASSGRGREAQYF
17	TRBV7-9	-	TRBD1	TRBJ1-3	TGTGCCAGCAGCCCCCACGGACAGGGTTCGGCTGGAAACACCATATATTTT	CASSPHGQGSAGNTIYF
12	TRBV18	-	-	TRBJ2-7	TGTGCCAGCTCGCGAGGGGAGGACGAGCAGTACTTC	CASSRGEDEQYF
14	TRBV6-5	-	-	TRBJ1-1	TGTGCCAGCAGTTACTCGACAGGAGACACTGAAGCTTTCTTT	CASSYSTGDTEAFF
11	TRBV14	-	-	TRBJ2-7	TGTGCAGCGCGAGGGTCCTACGAGCAGTACTTC	CAARGSYEQYF
11	TRBV25-1	-	-	TRBJ1-2	TGTGCCAGTTCGGGTAACTATGGCTACACCTTC	CASSGNYGYTF
15	TRBV5-4	-	-	TRBJ2-3	TGTGCCAGCAGCTCCCCGACAGGACCTCGGGATACGCAGTATTTT	CASSSPTGPRDTQYF
16	TRBV4-1	-	-	TRBJ2-3	TGCGCCAGCAGCCACCCCTGGGGGGAAAGCACAGATACGCAGTATTTT	CASSHPWGESTDTQYF
15	TRBV2	-	TRBD2	TRBJ2-3	TGTGCCAGCACCCCGGGACTAGCGGTGGGAGATACGCAGTATTTT	CASTPGLAVGDTQYF
15	TRBV19	-	-	TRBJ1-1	TGTGCCAGTAGAACATCAGGGGCGCGGAACACTGAAGCTTTCTTT	CASRTSGARNTEAFF
17	TRBV4-1	-	-	TRBJ1-1	TGCGCCAGCAGCCGAGGCGGAGTCGTGGCCCCGAACACTGAAGCTTTCTTT	CASSRGGVVAPNTEAFF
14	TRBV6-5	-	TRBD1	TRBJ1-1	TGTGCCAGCAGACCACAGGGGGGGGTCACTGAAGCTTTCTTT	CASRPQGGVTEAFF
19	TRBV5-3	-	-	TRBJ1-3	TGTGCCAGAAGCCCCGGGGGTCGACAGAGGACCAGCTCTGGAAACACCATATATTTT	CARSPGGRQRTSSGNTIYF
14	TRBV9	-	TRBD1	TRBJ2-2	TGTGCCAGCAGCGTTTTAGGGGGCAACGGGGAGCTGTTTTTT	CASSVLGGNGELFF
13	TRBV9	-	-	TRBJ2-7	TGTGCCAGCAGCGTAGCGGGTACCTACGAGCAGTACTTC	CASSVAGTYEQYF
15	TRBV5-1	-	TRBD1	TRBJ2-1	TGCGCCAGTTTCACCGGGACAGGGAGGAACAATGAGCAGTTCTTC	CASFTGTGRNNEQFF
13	TRBV2	-	-	TRBJ1-1	TGTGCCAGCAGTGAATTAGAGGGCCCTGAAGCTTTCTTT	CASSELEGPEAFF
14	TRBV7-2	-	-	TRBJ2-7	TGTGCCAGCAGCATACCGACAGACTCCTACGAGCAGTACTTC	CASSIPTDSYEQYF
13	TRBV7-3	-	-	TRBJ2-3	TGTGCCAGCAGCTTAGCTAACACAGATACGCAGTATTTT	CASSLANTDTQYF
10	TRBV29-1	-	TRBD1	TRBJ1-1	TGCAGCGTTGCAAAGACAGGGGCTTTCTTT	CSVAKTGAFF
14	TRBV30	-	-	TRBJ1-4	TGTGCCTGGAAGTGGGGCAGAGGGGGTGAAAAACTGTTTTTT	CAWKWGRGGEKLFF
14	TRBV30	-	-	TRBJ2-4	TGTGCCTGGACCCGGGGGGACAAGGGGAACATTCAGTACTTC	CAWTRGDKGNIQYF
14	TRBV23-1	-	-	TRBJ2-7	TGCGCCAGCATCCGACGGGAAAGCTCCTACGAGCAGTACTTC	CASIRRESSYEQYF
13	TRBV10-3	-	-	TRBJ1-2	TGTGCCATCGGGGGGGGCCTTAACTATGGCTACACCTTC	CAIGGGLNYGYTF
11	TRBV20-1	-	TRBD2	TRBJ2-7	TGCAGTGGCCGGGGGGACTACGAGCAGTACTTC	CSGRGDYEQYF
15	TRBV18	-	TRBD1	TRBJ1-4	TGTGCCAGCTCACCAAACTCCAGGGGGAATGAAAAACTGTTTTTT	CASSPNSRGNEKLFF
16	TRBV7-9	few	TRBD2	TRBJ2-7	TGTGCCAGCAGCTTAAACTTAGTGGGAGGGGTTGGGGAGCAGTACTTC	CASSLNLVGGVGEQYF
15	TRBV27	few	TRBD1	TRBJ1-2	TGTGCCAGCAGTCCCCGACAGGGGGGGCACTATGGCTACACCTTC	CASSPRQGGHYGYTF
15	TRBV19	-	TRBD1	TRBJ1-5	TGTGCCAGTACCCCGGGACAGTGGGGCAATCAGCCCCAGCATTTT	CASTPGQWGNQPQHF
15	TRBV5-1	-	TRBD2	TRBJ2-2	TGCGCCAGCAGCTTGGGGACTAGGAACACCGGGGAGCTGTTTTTT	CASSLGTRNTGELFF
16	TRBV6-1	-	TRBD2	TRBJ2-7	TGTGCCAGCAGTGACGGTGTGTGGGACTACACCTACGAGCAGTACTTC	CASSDGVWDYTYEQYF
18	TRBV11-3	-	-	TRBJ2-6	TGTGCCAGCAGCCCCCCGACAAGAACCGACTCTGGGGCCAACGTCCTGACTTTC	CASSPPTRTDSGANVLTF
15	TRBV5-1	-	-	TRBJ2-1	TGCGCCAGCAGCTTGGGCCAGGGGAACGGCAATGAGCAGTTCTTC	CASSLGQGNGNEQFF
17	TRBV9	-	-	TRBJ2-1	TGTGCCAGCAGCGTAGGCGGGCCTAGCGAGGGGTACAATGAGCAGTTCTTC	CASSVGGPSEGYNEQFF
14	TRBV21-1	-	-	TRBJ2-7	TGTGCCAGCAGCAAATGGAGCAGCTCCTACGAGCAGTACTTC	CASSKWSSSYEQYF
14	TRBV7-9	-	TRBD2	TRBJ2-2	TGTGCCAGCAGCCCCGGGCGGGGGTCCGGGGAGCTGTTTTTT	CASSPGRGSGELFF
17	TRBV18	-	TRBD1	TRBJ1-2	TGTGCCAGCTCACCACGCCCGGGACAGGGGAGGGTCTATGGCTACACCTTC	CASSPRPGQGRVYGYTF
15	TRBV29-1	-	-	TRBJ2-1	TGCAGCGTTGACAGGCAGTCCAGCTCCTACAATGAGCAGTTCTTC	CSVDRQSSSYNEQFF
14	TRBV10-3	-	-	TRBJ2-1	TGTGCCATCAGTGAGTTGGCTAGCTCCAATGAGCAGTTCTTC	CAISELASSNEQFF
12	TRBV5-1	-	-	TRBJ2-1	TGCGCCAGCAGCTCGGGGGACAATGAGCAGTTCTTC	CASSSGDNEQFF